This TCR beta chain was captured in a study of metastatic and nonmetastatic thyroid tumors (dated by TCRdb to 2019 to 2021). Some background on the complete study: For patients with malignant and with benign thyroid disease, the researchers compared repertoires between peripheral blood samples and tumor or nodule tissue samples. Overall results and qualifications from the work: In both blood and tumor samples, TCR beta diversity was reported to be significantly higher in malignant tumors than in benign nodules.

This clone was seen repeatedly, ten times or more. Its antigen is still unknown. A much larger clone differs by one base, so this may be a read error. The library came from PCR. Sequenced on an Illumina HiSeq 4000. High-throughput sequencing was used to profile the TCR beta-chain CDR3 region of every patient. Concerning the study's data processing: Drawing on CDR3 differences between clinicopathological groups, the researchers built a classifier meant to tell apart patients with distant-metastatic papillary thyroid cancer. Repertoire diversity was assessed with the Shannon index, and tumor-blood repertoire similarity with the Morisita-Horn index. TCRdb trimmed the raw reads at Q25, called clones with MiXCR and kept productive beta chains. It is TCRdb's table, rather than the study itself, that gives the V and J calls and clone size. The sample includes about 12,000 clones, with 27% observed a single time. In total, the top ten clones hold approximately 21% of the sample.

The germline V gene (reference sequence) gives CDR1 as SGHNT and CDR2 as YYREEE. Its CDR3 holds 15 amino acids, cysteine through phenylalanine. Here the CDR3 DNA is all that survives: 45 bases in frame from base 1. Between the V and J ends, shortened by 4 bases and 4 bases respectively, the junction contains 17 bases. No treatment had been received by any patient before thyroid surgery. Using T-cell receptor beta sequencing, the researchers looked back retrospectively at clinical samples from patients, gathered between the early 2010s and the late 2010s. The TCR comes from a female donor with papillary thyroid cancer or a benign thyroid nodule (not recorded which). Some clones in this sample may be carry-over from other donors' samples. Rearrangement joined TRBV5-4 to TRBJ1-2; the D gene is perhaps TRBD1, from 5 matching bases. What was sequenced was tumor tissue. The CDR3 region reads CASSPEWGLSYGYTF. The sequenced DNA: TGTGCCAGCAGCCCCGAGTGGGGCCTGAGCTATGGCTACACCTTC.